The 19 T cell receptor beta chains below come from one sample, sequenced in a study of CD8+CD57+ T cells in acquired aplastic anemia. Patients who underwent sequencing had shown CD8+CD57+ cell expansion by flow cytometry. Profiles of TCR beta VDJ and CDR3 were generated from a genomic DNA template. TCRdb analysed the reads with MiXCR anew, one entry per CDR3 protein. The sample includes roughly 150,000 distinct CDR3 sequences, 40% to 50% of them seen just once. Sequenced input: sorted CD4+, CD8+, or CD8+CD57+ T cells (not recorded which) from PBMCs. The receptor set was obtained from a human donor with aplastic anemia.

This clonotype was observed at least ten times. This rearrangement joins TRBV20-1 to TRBJ2-3; D may match TRBD1 or TRBD2 (6 bases each). The V and J ends lost 3 bases and 0 bases respectively, with 13 bases between them. This CDR3 region has 15 residues. Germline V gene sequence: CDR1 DFQATT, CDR2 SNEGSKA (reference sequence). DNA for the CDR3: TGCAGTGCTAGTAGCGGCGGGACAAGCACAGATACGCAGTATTTT. It yields the protein CSASSGGTSTDTQYF.

The genes are TRBV24-1 and TRBJ2-1; D is unresolved. This CDR3 spans 16 amino acids. From germline, CDR1 is KGHDR and CDR2 SFDVKD. Trimming cost V 0 bases and J 5 bases, with 13 bases left between them. CDR3 amino acids: CATSDLRRYTDNEQFF. CDR3 sequence (DNA): TGTGCCACCAGTGATTTGCGCAGGTACACCGACAATGAGCAGTTCTTC.

The chain couples TRBV20-1 to TRBJ2-7, with D possibly being TRBD2 (6 bases). CDR1 DFQATT and CDR2 SNEGSKA come from the germline V gene (reference sequence). The CDR3 totals 12 residues. The germline V and J ends were trimmed by 3 bases and 3 bases, with 9 bases remaining between them. The CDR3 bases are TGCAGTGCTAGCGGGAGCGGCTACGAGCAGTACTTC. Amino acid sequence: CSASGSGYEQYF.

The chain combines TRBV19 with TRBJ2-3; D is unclear. Trimming cost V 5 bases and J 1 base, with 13 bases left between them. Germline lookup yields CDR1 LNHDA and CDR2 SQIVND (reference sequence). The CDR3 has 15 amino acids. CDR3: CASSPRMSGTDTQYF. In DNA, the CDR3 is TGTGCCAGTAGTCCTAGGATGTCGGGCACAGATACGCAGTATTTT.

This clonotype was seen repeatedly, ten times or more. The rearrangement uses TRBV6-5 and TRBJ2-1; maybe TRBD1 (6 bases). Between the trimmed V and J ends, which lost 6 bases and 5 bases, there was a span of 17 bases. Germline V gene lookup returns CDR1 MNHEY and CDR2 SVGAGI. The CDR3 covers 15 residues. CDR3 nucleotides: TGTGCCAGCAGACCCTGGAAACAGGGCGACAATGAGCAGTTCTTC. This sequence encodes CASRPWKQGDNEQFF.

Details on this clonotype: With a much larger clone just one base away, this may be a read error. V usage is TRBV19 and J usage is TRBJ2-7; maybe TRBD1 (5 bases). The germline gives CDR1 LNHDA, CDR2 SQIVND (reference sequence). V was cut by 3 bases and J by 0 bases, with 12 bases left in between. The CDR3 is 15 amino acids. The CDR3 loop reads CASSMVGHHSYEQYF. In DNA, the CDR3 is TGTGCCAGTAGTATGGTGGGGCATCACTCCTACGAGCAGTACTTC. The complete variable domain, with remaining parts taken from reference TRBV19 and TRBJ2-7, reads DGGITQSPKYLFRKEGQNVTLSCEQNLNHDAMYWYRQDPGQGLRLIYYSQIVNDFQKGDIAEGYSVSREKKESFPLTVTSAQKNPTAFYLCASSMVGHHSYEQYFGPGTRLTVT.

This clonotype occurred many times. The chain joins TRBV14 to TRBJ2-1, with 7 bases fitting TRBD2. The CDR3 loop spans 16 amino acids. Trimming at V came to 4 bases and at J to 6 bases, leaving 12 bases not matched to a gene. Germline CDR1 SGHDN, CDR2 FVKESK. The CDR3 protein is CASSLDTSDTGNEQFF. DNA for the CDR3: TGTGCCAGCAGCCTCGATACTAGCGACACAGGCAATGAGCAGTTCTTC. Full variable domain (outside the CDR3, taken from reference TRBV14 and TRBJ2-1): EAGVTQFPSHSVIEKGQTVTLRCDPISGHDNLYWYRRVMGKEIKFLLHFVKESKQDESGMPNNRFLAERTGGTYSTLKVQPAELEDSGVYFCASSLDTSDTGNEQFFGPGTRLTVL.

This clonotype appeared many times. This chain links TRBV12-3 or TRBV12-4 with TRBJ2-7; TRBD1 aligns across 7 bases. J gave up 2 bases and V 7 bases, and 8 bases lay outside the gene matches. The CDR3 extends over 14 amino acids. The CDR3 spells CASTSDRQPYEQYF. The CDR3 DNA follows: TGTGCCAGCACCTCGGACAGGCAACCCTACGAGCAGTACTTC.

The genes are TRBV11-1 and TRBJ2-1, with TRBD1 identical over 9 bases. The CDR3 length is 15 residues. Germline V gene data show CDR1 as SGHAT and CDR2 as FQDESV (reference sequence). J was trimmed by 13 bases and V by 5 bases; bases with no gene match: 15. CDR3 residues: CASSLSGDRAMNQFF. The CDR3 DNA sequence: TGTGCCAGCAGCCTGAGTGGGGACAGGGCCATGAATCAGTTCTTC.

CDR3 sequence reads: CASSQEFQGYQPQHF. The CDR3 DNA is TGCGCCAGCAGCCAAGAATTCCAGGGCTATCAGCCCCAGCATTTT. The genes are TRBV4-3 and TRBJ1-5; D might be TRBD1 (5 bases). This CDR3 spans 15 amino acids. The V and J ends lost 0 bases and 5 bases respectively, with 11 bases between them. The germline V gene has CDR1 LGHNA and CDR2 YSLEER.

This clonotype showed up just a few times. The chain uses TRBV7-6 and TRBJ2-7, with 7 bases identical to TRBD2. Germline assignment: CDR1 SGHVS and CDR2 FNYEAQ. The CDR3 consists of 14 residues. Unmatched junction bases numbered 4, after V lost 1 base and J lost 4 bases. Here the CDR3 DNA reads TGTGCCAGCAGCTTAGGTTCCGGGAGGTACGAGCAGTACTTC. Translating gives CASSLGSGRYEQYF.

The rearrangement joins TRBV20-1 to TRBJ2-5, with 8 bases that match TRBD2. Per germline, CDR1 DFQATT and CDR2 SNEGSKA (reference sequence). The V gene end was trimmed by 3 bases and the J gene end by 1 base; junction bases not matched to a gene: 4. This CDR3 is 14 amino acids long. CDR3 sequence (DNA): TGCAGTGCTAGCGCTCGGGAGGGCCAAGAGACCCAGTACTTC. It is translated as CSASAREGQETQYF.

This clonotype came up a few times. This chain links TRBV29-1 with TRBJ2-2; D possibly corresponds to TRBD2 (7 bases). The CDR3 runs 15 residues. Trimming pared 1 base from V and 5 bases from J, leaving 14 bases between. Germline-derived CDR1 and CDR2 are SQVTM and ANQGSEA. CDR3 residues: CSVEAKGRGTGELFF. The CDR3, as DNA: TGCAGCGTTGAAGCGAAAGGGAGGGGGACCGGGGAGCTGTTTTTT.

This clonotype occurred many times. V and J are TRBV6-1 and TRBJ2-3, with 9 bases matching TRBD1. This CDR3 has 13 amino acids. Per the germline V gene, CDR1 is MNHNS and CDR2 is SASEGT. The trim removed 4 bases at V and 5 bases at J, leaving 1 base unmatched. The chain's CDR3 is CASSGDREDTQYF. CDR3 nucleotides: TGTGCCAGCAGTGGGGACAGGGAAGATACGCAGTATTTT.

The count of this clonotype is one. A clone one base away is much larger, so this may be a read error. The chain joins TRBV2 to TRBJ2-7; D remains ambiguous. The CDR3 has 14 amino acids. The germline CDR1 and CDR2 sequences are SNHLY and FYNNEI. V lost 5 bases, J lost 2 bases, and 13 bases lay in between. In nucleotides, the CDR3 is TGTGCCAGCAGTTTACCACGGTTACCCTACGAGCAGTACTTC. It encodes CASSLPRLPYEQYF.

The gene calls are TRBV7-8 and TRBJ2-1; D uncertain. This CDR3 is built from 11 residues. The V and J ends lost 3 bases and 10 bases respectively, with 7 bases between them. Germline assignment: CDR1 SGHVS and CDR2 FQNEAQ. The CDR3 DNA follows: TGTGCCAGCAGCTTCTCGGTCGAGCAGTTCTTC. Translating it yields CASSFSVEQFF.

The J gene is TRBJ2-7, the V gene TRBV25-1; 11 nucleotides match TRBD1. The CDR3 is made up of 14 amino acids. Germline CDR1 is MGHDK and CDR2 is SYGVNS. J gave up 1 base and V 8 bases, and 4 bases lay outside the gene matches. The CDR3: CASSGQGASYEQYF. Written as DNA, the CDR3 is TGTGCCAGCTCCGGACAGGGGGCTTCCTACGAGCAGTACTTC.

This clonotype was found a few times. This chain uses TRBV27 with TRBJ2-3; maybe TRBD1 (6 bases). The CDR3 extends over 15 amino acids. The V end was cut by 5 bases, the J end by 4 bases, with 16 bases between. The germline CDR1 and CDR2 sequences are MNHEY and SMNVEV (reference sequence). Written as DNA, the CDR3 is TGTGCCAGCAGTGGGCCAGGGGTTAATGCAGATACGCAGTATTTT. Protein sequence: CASSGPGVNADTQYF.

This clonotype has just a few counts. The rearrangement uses TRBV10-3 and TRBJ1-6; 7 bases align to TRBD1. After removal of 8 bases from V and 13 bases from J, the junction contained 17 bases not matched to a gene. CDR1 ENHRY and CDR2 SYGVKD come from the germline V gene. The CDR3 runs 15 residues. CDR3 coding DNA: TGTGCCATCGGAGCAGCGCGGGACAGCGGACTTCCCCTCCACTTT. It is translated as CAIGAARDSGLPLHF.